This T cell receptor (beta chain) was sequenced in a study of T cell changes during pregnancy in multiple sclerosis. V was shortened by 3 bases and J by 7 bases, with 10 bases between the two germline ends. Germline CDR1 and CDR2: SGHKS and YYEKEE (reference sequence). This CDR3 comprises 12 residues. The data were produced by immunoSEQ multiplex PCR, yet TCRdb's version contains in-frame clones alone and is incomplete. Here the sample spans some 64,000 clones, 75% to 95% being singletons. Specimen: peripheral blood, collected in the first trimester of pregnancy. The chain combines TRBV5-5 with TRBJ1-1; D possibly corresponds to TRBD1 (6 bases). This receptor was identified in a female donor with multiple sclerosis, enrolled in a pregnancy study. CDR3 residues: CASSWQGLEAFF. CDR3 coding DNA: TGTGCCAGCAGCTGGCAGGGGCTTGAAGCTTTCTTT. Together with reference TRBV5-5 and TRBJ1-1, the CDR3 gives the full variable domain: DAGVTQSPTHLIKTRGQQVTLRCSPISGHKSVSWYQQVLGQGPQFIFQYYEKEERGRGNFPDRFSARQFPNYSSELNVNALLLGDSALYLCASSWQGLEAFFGQGTRLTVV.